Listed here are 2 T cell receptor beta chains from one sample, sequenced in a study of blood T cell repertoires in COVID-19. Profiling relied on immunoSEQ multiplex PCR, and the TCRdb table lists in-frame clones only, not all of them. The top ten clones hold 2.5% to 3% of a sample with about 75,000 clones, around two thirds of them seen once. The sequenced material came from peripheral blood. The receptors originated from a human donor with acute or convalescent COVID-19. The donor label of this sample is uncertain.

The rearrangement uses TRBV9 and TRBJ1-3; TRBD1 might be the D (6 bases). CDR1 and CDR2 (germline): SGDLS, YYNGEE. Trimming left V 6 bases short and J 4 bases short, with 17 bases between. The CDR3 runs to 15 residues. CDR3 loop: CASTGGDRPGNTIYF. The CDR3 DNA is TGTGCCAGCACGGGGGGCGACAGACCCGGAAACACCATATATTTT.

The V and J genes are TRBV4-3 and TRBJ1-1, with D possibly TRBD1 on 6 matching bases. V was shortened by 3 bases and J by 1 base, with 12 bases between the two germline ends. CDR3 length: 15 amino acids. Per germline, CDR1 LGHNA and CDR2 YSLEER. The CDR3 nucleotides are TGCGCCAGCAGCCAGACCGACAGGAGGAACACTGAAGCTTTCTTT. Translated: CASSQTDRRNTEAFF.